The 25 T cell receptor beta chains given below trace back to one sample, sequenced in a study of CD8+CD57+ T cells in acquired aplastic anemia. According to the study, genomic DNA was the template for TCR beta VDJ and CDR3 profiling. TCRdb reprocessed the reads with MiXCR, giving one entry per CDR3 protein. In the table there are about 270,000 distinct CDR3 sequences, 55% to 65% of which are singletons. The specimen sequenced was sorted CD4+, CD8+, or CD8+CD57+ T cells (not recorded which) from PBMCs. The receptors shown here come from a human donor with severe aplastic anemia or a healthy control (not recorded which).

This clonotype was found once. CDR3 sequence (DNA): TGTGCCACCGCGGGGGGAGTAACCTGGGATCAGCCCCAGCATTTT. As protein: CATAGGVTWDQPQHF. The genes are TRBV24-1 and TRBJ1-5; the D gene is possibly TRBD1 (5 bases). Trimming cost V 9 bases and J 5 bases, with 19 bases left between them. CDR1 and CDR2 from the germline V gene are KGHDR and SFDVKD. This CDR3 comprises 15 residues.

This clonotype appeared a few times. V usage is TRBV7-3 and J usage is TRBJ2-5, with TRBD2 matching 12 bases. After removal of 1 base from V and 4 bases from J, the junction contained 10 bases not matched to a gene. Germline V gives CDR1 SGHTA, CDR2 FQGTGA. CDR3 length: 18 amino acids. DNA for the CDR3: TGTGCCAGCAGCTTAAGGGGTAGACTAGCGGGGGAAGGAGAGACCCAGTACTTC. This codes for CASSLRGRLAGEGETQYF.

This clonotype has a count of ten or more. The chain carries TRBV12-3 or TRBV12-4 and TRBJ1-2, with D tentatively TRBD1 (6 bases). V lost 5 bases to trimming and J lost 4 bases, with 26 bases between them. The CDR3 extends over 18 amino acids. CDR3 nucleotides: TGTGCCAGCAGTCACGGGGGTTCAAGACAGGTGGGCATCTATGGCTACACCTTC. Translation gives CASSHGGSRQVGIYGYTF.

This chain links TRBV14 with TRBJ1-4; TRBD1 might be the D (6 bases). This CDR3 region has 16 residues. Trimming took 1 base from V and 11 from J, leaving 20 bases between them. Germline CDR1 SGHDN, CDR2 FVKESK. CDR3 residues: CASSQGAMGERGKLFF. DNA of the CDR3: TGTGCCAGCAGCCAAGGGGCGATGGGGGAAAGGGGGAAACTGTTTTTT.

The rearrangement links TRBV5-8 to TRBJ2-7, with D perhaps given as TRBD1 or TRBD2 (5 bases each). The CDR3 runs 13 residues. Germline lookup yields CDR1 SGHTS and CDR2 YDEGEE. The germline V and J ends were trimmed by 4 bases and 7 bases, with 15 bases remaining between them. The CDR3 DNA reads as TGTGCCAGCAGCACTGGGACGGGTCAGGAGCAGTACTTC. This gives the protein CASSTGTGQEQYF.

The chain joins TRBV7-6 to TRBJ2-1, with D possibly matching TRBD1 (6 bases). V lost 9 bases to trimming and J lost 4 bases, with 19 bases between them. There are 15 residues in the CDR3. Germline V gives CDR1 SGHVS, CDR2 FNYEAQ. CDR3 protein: CARILGLTGYNEQFF. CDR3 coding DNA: TGTGCCAGAATCTTAGGACTGACAGGTTACAATGAGCAGTTCTTC.

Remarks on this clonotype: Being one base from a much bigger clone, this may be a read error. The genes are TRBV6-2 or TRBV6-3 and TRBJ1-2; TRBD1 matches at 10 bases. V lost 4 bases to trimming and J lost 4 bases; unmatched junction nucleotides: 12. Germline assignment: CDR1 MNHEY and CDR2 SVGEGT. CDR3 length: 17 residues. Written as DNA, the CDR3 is TGTGCCAGCAGTTCGTTAGACAGGGGGCTCCTCAGCTATGGCTACACCTTC. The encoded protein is CASSSLDRGLLSYGYTF.

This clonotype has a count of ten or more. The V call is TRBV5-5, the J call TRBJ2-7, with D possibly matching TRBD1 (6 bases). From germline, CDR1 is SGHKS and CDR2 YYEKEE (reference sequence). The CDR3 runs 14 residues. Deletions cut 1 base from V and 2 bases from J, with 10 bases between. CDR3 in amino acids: CASSLNRVTYEQYF. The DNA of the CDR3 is TGTGCCAGCAGCTTGAACAGGGTGACCTACGAGCAGTACTTC.

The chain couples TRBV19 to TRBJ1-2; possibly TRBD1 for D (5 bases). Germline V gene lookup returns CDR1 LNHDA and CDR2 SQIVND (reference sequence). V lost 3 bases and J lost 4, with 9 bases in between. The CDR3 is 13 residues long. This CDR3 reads CASSMGTTYGYTF. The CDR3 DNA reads TGTGCCAGTAGTATGGGGACGACCTATGGCTACACCTTC. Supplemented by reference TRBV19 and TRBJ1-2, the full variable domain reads DGGITQSPKYLFRKEGQNVTLSCEQNLNHDAMYWYRQDPGQGLRLIYYSQIVNDFQKGDIAEGYSVSREKKESFPLTVTSAQKNPTAFYLCASSMGTTYGYTFGSGTRLTVV.

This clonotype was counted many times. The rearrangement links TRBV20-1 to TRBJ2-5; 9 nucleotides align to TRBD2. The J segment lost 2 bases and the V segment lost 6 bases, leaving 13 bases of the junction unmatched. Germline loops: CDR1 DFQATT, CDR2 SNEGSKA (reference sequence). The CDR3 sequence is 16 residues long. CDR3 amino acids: CSASDVSGGKQETQYF. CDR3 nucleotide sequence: TGCAGTGCATCAGACGTTAGCGGGGGAAAACAAGAGACCCAGTACTTC.

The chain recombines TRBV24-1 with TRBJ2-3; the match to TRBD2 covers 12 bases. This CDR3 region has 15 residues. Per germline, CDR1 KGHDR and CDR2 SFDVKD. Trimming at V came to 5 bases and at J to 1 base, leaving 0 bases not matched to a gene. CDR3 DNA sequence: TGTGCCACCAGTGGGACTAGCGGGGGCACAGATACGCAGTATTTT. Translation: CATSGTSGGTDTQYF.

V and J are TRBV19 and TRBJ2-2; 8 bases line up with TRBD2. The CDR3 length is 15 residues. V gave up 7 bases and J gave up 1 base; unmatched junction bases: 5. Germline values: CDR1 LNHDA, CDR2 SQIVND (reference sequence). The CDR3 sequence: CASNLLAGNTGELFF. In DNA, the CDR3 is TGTGCCAGTAATTTGCTAGCGGGGAACACCGGGGAGCTGTTTTTT.

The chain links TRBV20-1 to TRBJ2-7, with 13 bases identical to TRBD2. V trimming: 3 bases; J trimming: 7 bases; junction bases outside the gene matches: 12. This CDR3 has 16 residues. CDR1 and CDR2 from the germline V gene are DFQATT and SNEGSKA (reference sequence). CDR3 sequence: CSARGSGLAGAGEQYF. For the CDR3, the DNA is TGCAGTGCTAGGGGCTCCGGACTAGCGGGAGCTGGGGAGCAGTACTTC.

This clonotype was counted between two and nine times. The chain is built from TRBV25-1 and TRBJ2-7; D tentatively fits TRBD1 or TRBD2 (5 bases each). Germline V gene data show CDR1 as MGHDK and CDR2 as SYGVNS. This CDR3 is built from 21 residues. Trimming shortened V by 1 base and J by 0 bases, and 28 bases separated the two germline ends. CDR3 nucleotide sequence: TGTGCCAGCAGTGAATCCCGGGACCAACATCAGACTGGCTTGAGCTCCTACGAGCAGTACTTC. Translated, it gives CASSESRDQHQTGLSSYEQYF.

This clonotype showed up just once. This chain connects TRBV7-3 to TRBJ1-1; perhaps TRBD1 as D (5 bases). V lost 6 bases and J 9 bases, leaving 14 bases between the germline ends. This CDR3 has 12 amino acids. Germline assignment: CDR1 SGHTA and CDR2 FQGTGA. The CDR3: CASSYRDGKAFF. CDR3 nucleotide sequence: TGTGCCAGCAGTTACCGGGACGGCAAAGCTTTCTTT.

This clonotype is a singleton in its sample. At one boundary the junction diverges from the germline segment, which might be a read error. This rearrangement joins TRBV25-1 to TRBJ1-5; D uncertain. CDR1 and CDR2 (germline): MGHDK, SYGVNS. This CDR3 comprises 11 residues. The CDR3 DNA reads TGTGCCAGCGGTGAGGGTGCGGCCCAGCATTTT. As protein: CASGEGAAQHF. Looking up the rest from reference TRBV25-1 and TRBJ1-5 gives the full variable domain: EADIYQTPRYLVIGTGKKITLECSQTMGHDKMYWYQQDPGMELHLIHYSYGVNSTEKGDLSSESTVSRIRTEHFPLTLESARPSHTSQYLCASGEGAAQHFGDGTRLSIL.

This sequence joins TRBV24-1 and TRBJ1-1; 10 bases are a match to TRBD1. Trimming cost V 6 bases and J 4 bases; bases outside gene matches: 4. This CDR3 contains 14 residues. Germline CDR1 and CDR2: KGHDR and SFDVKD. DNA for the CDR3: TGTGCCACCAGTCAGACAGGGGGCGGCACTGAAGCTTTCTTT. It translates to CATSQTGGGTEAFF.

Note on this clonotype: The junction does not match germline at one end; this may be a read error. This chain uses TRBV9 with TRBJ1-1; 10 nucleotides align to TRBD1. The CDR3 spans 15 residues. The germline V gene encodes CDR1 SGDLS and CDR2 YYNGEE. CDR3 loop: CASSLTGQGRTEAFF. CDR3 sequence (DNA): TGCGCCAGCAGCTTGACGGGACAGGGGAGGACTGAAGCTTTCTTT.

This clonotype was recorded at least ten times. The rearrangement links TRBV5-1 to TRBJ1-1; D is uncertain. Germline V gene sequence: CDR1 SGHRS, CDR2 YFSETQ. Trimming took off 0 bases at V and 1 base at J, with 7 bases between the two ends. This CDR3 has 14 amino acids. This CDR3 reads CASSLEPSNTEAFF. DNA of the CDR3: TGCGCCAGCAGCTTGGAACCCTCGAACACTGAAGCTTTCTTT.

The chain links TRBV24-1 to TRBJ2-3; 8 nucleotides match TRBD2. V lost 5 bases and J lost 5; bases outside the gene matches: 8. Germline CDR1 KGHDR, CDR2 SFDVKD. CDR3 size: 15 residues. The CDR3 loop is CATSGSGGIIDTQYF. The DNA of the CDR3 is TGTGCCACCAGTGGGAGCGGGGGAATCATAGATACGCAGTATTTT.

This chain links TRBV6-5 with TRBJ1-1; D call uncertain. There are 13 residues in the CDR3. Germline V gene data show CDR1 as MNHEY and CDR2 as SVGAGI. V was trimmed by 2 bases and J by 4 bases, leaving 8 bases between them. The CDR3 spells CASSYLVPTEAFF. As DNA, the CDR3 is TGTGCCAGCAGTTACCTGGTCCCCACTGAAGCTTTCTTT.

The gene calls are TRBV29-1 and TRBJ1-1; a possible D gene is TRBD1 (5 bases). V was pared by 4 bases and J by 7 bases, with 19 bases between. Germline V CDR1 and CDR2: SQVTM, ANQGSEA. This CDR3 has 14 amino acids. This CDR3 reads CSVVGVLSVGEAFF. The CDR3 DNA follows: TGCAGCGTTGTGGGGGTCCTCTCGGTGGGTGAAGCTTTCTTT.

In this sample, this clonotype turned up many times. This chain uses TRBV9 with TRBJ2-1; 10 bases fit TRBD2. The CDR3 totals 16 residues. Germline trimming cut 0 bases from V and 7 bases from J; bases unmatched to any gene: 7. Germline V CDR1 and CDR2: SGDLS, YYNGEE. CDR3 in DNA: TGTGCCAGCAGCGTAGATCCAGCGGGGGGGCGGAATGAGCAGTTCTTC. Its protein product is CASSVDPAGGRNEQFF.

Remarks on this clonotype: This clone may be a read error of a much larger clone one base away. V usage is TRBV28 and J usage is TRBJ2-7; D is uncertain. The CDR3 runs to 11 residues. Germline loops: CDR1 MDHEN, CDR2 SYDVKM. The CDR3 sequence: CAISAPYEQYF. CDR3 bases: TGTGCCATCAGTGCCCCCTACGAGCAGTACTTC.

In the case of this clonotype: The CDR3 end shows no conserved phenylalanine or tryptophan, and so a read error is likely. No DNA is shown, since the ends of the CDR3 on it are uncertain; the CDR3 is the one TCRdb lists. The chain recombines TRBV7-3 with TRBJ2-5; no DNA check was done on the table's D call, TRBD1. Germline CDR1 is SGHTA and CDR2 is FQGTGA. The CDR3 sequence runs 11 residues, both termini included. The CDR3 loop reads CASSRGGRGYT.